A single T cell receptor (beta chain) is shown here with its context. Trimming removed 3 bases at V and 6 bases at J, with 6 bases between. Germline-derived CDR1 and CDR2 are MNHEY and SVGAGI. The length of the CDR3 is 11 residues. Original processing notes: Amplifying reference gene primers gave estimates of nucleated cell counts. The method was immunoSEQ multiplex PCR; TCRdb's version includes in-frame clones alone and lacks a portion of them. From that table come the V and J calls and clone size; the DNA was used to work out D and trimming. The sample shows roughly 35,000 clones, 80% of them seen only once. The data are from a study of blood T cell repertoires in COVID-19. Study background: Sites across the United States, Italy and Spain contributed samples from acute and convalescent COVID-19.

The chain carries TRBV6-5 and TRBJ2-7; D remains ambiguous. What was sequenced was peripheral blood. This receptor was taken from a man of 80 years or more with acute or convalescent COVID-19. The CDR3 here is CASSYGGEQYF. CDR3 coding DNA: TGTGCCAGCAGTTATGGCGGCGAGCAGTACTTC.